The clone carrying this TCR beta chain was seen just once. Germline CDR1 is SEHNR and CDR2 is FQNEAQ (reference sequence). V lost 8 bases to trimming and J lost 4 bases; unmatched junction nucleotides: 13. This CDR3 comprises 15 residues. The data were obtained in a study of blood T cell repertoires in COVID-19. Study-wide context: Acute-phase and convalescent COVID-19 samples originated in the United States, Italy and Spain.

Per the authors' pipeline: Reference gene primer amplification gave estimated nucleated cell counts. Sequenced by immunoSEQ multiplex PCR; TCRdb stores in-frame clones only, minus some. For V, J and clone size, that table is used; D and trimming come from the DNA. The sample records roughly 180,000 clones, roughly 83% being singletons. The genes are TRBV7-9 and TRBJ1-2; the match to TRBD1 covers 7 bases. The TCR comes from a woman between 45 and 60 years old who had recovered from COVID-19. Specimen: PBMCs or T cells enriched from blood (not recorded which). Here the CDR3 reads CASASPDRAGYGYTF. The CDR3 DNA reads TGTGCCAGCGCATCGCCTGACAGGGCGGGCTATGGCTACACCTTC.